This T cell receptor beta chain was identified during a study of breast tumors, draining lymph nodes, adjacent tissues. TCRdb used MiXCR to reprocess the multiplex PCR reads, holding one entry per CDR3 protein. The sample carries some 22,000 distinct CDR3 sequences, 41% recorded once. Of note for this clonotype: This sequence may be a read error, since a much larger clone differs from it by one base.

The germline V gene has CDR1 SGHRS and CDR2 YFSETQ. The CDR3 covers 13 residues. Sequencing used breast tumor tissue. The receptor was derived from a female donor with breast cancer. Some clones in this sample may be carry-over from other donors' samples. The J gene is TRBJ2-7, the V gene TRBV5-1, with unresolved D. This CDR3 reads CASSLGYAYDQYF. The CDR3 DNA sequence: TGCGCCAGCAGCTTAGGTTATGCCTACGACCAGTACTTC.